This T cell receptor (beta chain) appears in the sequencing data of a study of T-cell reconstitution after alpha-beta-depleted transplantation in children. TCRbeta library construction was performed incorporating unique molecular identifiers. Via MiXCR, TCRdb re-called the PCR reads, giving one row per CDR3 protein. The data show some 350,000 distinct CDR3 sequences, with 15% to 20% seen just once and roughly two fifths held by the top ten. This clonotype was detected only a few times. CDR3 length: 12 amino acids. CDR1 and CDR2 (germline): SQVTM, ANQGSEA. Trimming pared 0 bases from V and 10 bases from J, leaving 11 bases between.

The material was PBMCs, mostly from graft donor cells, obtained 360 days after TCRalphabeta/CD19-depleted stem cell transplant. V usage is TRBV29-1 and J usage is TRBJ2-3; D gene ambiguous. This TCR was sampled from a male patient aged 2-9 years who had a stem cell transplant for acute lymphoblastic leukemia, so the T cells may come from the graft donor. For the CDR3, the DNA is TGCAGCGTTGAAGATATCCCCGAGGCGCAGTATTTT. It specifies CSVEDIPEAQYF.